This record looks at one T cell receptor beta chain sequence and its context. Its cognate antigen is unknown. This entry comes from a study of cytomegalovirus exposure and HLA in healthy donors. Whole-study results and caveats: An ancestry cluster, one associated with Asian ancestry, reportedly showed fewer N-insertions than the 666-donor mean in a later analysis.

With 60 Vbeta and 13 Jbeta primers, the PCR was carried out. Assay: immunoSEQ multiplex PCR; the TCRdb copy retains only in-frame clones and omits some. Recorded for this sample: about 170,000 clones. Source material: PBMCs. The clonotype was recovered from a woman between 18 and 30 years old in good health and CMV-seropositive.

The CDR3 nucleotides are TGTGCCAGCGGGGAACATCCTACCTACGAGCAGTACTTC. This encodes CASGEHPTYEQYF. The V and J genes are TRBV19 and TRBJ2-7; perhaps TRBD2 as D (5 bases). Trimming stripped 9 bases from V and 2 bases from J, with 14 bases between. This CDR3 contains 13 residues. Germline V lookup: CDR1 LNHDA, CDR2 SQIVND (reference sequence).